The present TCR beta chain was sequenced within a study of identifying expanded T cells in peripheral blood. Assay: immunoSEQ multiplex PCR; the TCRdb copy retains only in-frame clones and omits some. The table lists some 75,000 clones, about 90% of them singletons. The CDR3 spans 12 residues. Trimming at V came to 6 bases and at J to 6 bases, leaving 6 bases not matched to a gene. The germline gives CDR1 SQVTM, CDR2 ANQGSEA. Healthy donors had no documented immune events, such as infections, while sampled. The TCR originated in a person aged 18 to 70 in good health. The sequenced material came from blood. V is TRBV29-1 and J is TRBJ1-2; 8 bases map to TRBD1. This CDR3 is CSVVTGGHGYTF. CDR3 sequence (DNA): TGCAGCGTGGTAACAGGGGGTCATGGCTACACCTTC.